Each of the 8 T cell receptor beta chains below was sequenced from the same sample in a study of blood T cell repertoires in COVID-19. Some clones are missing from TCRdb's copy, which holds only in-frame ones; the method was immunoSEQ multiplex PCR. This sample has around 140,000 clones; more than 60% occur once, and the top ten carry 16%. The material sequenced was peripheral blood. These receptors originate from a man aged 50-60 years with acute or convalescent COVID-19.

CDR3 DNA: TGTGCCAGCAGTGGGACAGCTACTAACTATGGCTACACCTTC. Translating it yields CASSGTATNYGYTF. The rearrangement uses TRBV2 and TRBJ1-2; a possible D gene is TRBD1 (6 bases). In germline, CDR1 is SNHLY, CDR2 FYNNEI. The CDR3 is 14 amino acids. V was cut by 4 bases and J by 0 bases, with 9 bases left in between.

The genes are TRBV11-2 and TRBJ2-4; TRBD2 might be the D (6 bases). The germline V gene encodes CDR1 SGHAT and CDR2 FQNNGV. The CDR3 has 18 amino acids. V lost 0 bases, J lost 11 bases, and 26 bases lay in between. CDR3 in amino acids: CASSLDPLLGTLGTFQYF. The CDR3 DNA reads TGTGCCAGCAGCTTAGATCCTCTTCTCGGGACCCTCGGGACTTTTCAGTACTTC.

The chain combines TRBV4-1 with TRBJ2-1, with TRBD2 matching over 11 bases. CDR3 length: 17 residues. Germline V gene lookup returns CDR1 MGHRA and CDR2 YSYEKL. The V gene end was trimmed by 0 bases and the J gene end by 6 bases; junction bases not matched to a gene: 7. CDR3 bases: TGCGCCAGCAGCCAAGATCAGCTAGCGGGGGGCCGCAATGAGCAGTTCTTC. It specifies CASSQDQLAGGRNEQFF.

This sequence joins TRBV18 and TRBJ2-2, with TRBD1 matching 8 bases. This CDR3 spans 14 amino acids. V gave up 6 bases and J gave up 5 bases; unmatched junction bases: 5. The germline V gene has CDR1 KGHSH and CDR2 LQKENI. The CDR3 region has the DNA TGTGCCAGCTCCCCTGACAGGGGAACCGGGGAGCTGTTTTTT. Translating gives CASSPDRGTGELFF.

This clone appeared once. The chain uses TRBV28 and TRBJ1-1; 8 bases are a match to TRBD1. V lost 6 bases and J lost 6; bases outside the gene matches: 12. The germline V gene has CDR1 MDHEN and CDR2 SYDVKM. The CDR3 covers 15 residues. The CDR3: CASRPVDRDFAEAFF. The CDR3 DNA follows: TGTGCCAGCAGACCGGTGGACAGGGATTTCGCTGAAGCTTTCTTT.

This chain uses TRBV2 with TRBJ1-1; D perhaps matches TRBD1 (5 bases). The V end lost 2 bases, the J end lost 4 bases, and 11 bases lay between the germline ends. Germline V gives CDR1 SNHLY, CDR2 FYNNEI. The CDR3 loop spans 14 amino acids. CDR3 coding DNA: TGTGCCAGCAGTGAAACCAGGGTCAGCACTGAAGCTTTCTTT. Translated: CASSETRVSTEAFF.

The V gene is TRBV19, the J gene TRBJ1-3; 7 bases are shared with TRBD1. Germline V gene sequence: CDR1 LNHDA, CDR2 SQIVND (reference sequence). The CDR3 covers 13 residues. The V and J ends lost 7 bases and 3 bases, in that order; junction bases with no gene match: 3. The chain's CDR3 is CASKRGLGNTIYF. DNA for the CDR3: TGTGCCAGTAAGAGGGGGCTTGGAAACACCATATATTTT.

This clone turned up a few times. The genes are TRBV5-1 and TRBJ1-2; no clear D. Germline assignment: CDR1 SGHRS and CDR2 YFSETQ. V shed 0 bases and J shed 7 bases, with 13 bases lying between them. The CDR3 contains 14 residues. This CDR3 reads CASSLGLEESGYTF. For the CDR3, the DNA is TGCGCCAGCAGCTTGGGGCTGGAGGAATCTGGCTACACCTTC.